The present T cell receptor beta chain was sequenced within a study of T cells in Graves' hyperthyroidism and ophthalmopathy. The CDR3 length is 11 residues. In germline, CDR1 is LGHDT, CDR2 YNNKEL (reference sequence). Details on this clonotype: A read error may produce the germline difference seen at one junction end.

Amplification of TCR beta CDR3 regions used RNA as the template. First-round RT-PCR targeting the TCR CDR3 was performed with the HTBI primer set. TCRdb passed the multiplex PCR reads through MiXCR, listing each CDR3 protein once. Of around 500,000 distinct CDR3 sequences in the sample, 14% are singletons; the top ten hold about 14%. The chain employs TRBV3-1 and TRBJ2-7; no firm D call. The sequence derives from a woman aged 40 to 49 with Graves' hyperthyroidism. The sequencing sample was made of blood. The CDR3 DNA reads TGTACCAGCAGCCACAAGTACGAGCAGTACTTC. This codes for CTSSHKYEQYF.